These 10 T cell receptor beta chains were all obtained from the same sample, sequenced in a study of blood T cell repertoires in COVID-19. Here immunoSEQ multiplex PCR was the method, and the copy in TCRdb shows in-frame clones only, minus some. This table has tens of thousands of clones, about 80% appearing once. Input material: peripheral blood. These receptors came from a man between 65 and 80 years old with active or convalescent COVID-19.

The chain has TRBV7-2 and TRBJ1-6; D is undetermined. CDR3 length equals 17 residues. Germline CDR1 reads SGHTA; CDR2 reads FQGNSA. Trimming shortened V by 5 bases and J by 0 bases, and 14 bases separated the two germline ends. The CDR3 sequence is CASSPRGVSSYNSPLHF. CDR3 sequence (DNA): TGTGCCAGCAGCCCTCGGGGTGTAAGCTCCTATAATTCACCCCTCCACTTT.

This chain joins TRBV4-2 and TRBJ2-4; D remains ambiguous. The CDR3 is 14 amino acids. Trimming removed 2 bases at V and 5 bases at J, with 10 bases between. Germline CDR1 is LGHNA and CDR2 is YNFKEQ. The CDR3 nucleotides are TGTGCCAGCAGCCAACCTTTACATGAAAACATTCAGTACTTC. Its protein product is CASSQPLHENIQYF.

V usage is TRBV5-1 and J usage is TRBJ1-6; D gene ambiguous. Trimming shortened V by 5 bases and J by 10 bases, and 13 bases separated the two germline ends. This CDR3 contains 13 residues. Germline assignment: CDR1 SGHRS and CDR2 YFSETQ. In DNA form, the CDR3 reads TGCGCCAGCAGGGCGGAGCGGGAGTCACCCCTCCACTTT. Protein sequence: CASRAERESPLHF.

The CDR3 loop reads CASSLEAGGEQFF. The CDR3 nucleotides are TGCGCCAGCAGCTTAGAAGCGGGGGGAGAGCAGTTCTTC. This rearrangement joins TRBV5-1 to TRBJ2-1; 9 bases match TRBD2. V dropped 2 bases and J dropped 10; count of bases not matched to a gene: 4. Germline CDR1 is SGHRS and CDR2 is YFSETQ. The CDR3 is 13 amino acids.

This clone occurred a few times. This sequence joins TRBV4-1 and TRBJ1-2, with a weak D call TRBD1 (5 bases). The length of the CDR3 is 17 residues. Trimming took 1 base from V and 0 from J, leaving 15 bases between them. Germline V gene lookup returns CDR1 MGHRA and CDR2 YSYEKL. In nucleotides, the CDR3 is TGCGCCAGCAGCCAAGTCCAACCCCGGGACTCTAACTATGGCTACACCTTC. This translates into CASSQVQPRDSNYGYTF.

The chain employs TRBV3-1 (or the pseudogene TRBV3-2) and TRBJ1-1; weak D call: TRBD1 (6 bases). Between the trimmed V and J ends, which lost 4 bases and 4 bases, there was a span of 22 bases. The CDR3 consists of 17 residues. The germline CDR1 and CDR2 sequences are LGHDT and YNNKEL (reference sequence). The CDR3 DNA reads TGTGCCAGCAGCCCCCTCCTTGGGGGAGGGGGATCCACTGAAGCTTTCTTT. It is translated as CASSPLLGGGGSTEAFF.

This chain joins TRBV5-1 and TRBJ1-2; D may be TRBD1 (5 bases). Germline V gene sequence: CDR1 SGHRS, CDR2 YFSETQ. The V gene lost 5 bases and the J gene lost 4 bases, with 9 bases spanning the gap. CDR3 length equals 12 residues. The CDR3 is CASRPDTYGYTF. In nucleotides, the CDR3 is TGCGCCAGCAGGCCGGACACCTATGGCTACACCTTC.

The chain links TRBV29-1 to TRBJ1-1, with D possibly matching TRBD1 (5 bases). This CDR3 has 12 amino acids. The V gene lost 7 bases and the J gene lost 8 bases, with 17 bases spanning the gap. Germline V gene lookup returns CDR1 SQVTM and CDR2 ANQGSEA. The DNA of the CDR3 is TGCAGCGCCCGGAGGCAGGGAGGAGAAGCTTTCTTT. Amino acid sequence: CSARRQGGEAFF.

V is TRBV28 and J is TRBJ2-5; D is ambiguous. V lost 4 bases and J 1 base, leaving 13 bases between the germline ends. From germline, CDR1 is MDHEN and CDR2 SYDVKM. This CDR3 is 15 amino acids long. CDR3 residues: CASSWRPETQETQYF. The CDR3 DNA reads TGTGCCAGCAGTTGGCGGCCAGAAACCCAAGAGACCCAGTACTTC.

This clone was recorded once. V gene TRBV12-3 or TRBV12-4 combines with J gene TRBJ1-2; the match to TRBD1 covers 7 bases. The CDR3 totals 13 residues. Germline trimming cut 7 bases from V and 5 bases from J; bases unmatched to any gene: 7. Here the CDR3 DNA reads TGTGCCAGCACCACCCAGGGGGGATATGGCTACACCTTC. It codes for CASTTQGGYGYTF.